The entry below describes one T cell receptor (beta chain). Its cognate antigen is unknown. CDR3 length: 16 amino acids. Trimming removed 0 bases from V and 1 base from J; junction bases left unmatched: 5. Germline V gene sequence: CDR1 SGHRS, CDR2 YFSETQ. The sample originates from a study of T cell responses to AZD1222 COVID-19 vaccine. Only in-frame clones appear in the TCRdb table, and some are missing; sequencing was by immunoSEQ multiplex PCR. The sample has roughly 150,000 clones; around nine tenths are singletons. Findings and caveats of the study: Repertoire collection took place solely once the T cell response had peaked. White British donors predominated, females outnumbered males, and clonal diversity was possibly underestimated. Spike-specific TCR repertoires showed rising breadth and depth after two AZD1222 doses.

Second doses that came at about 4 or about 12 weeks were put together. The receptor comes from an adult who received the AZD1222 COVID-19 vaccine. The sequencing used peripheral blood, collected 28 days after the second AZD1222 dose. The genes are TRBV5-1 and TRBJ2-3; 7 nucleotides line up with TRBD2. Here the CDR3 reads CASSLVPSGGTDTQYF. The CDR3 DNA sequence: TGCGCCAGCAGCTTGGTGCCCAGCGGGGGCACAGATACGCAGTATTTT.